This T cell receptor (beta chain) emerged from a study of T cells in Graves' hyperthyroidism and ophthalmopathy. Study-level points and caveats: Stable hyperthyroidism was separated from ophthalmopathy by a model based on 13 V-J features. Before onset, by a median of approximately 5.9 months, the model predicted ophthalmopathy.

Template material for amplifying TCR beta CDR3 regions consisted of RNA transcripts. TCR CDR3 underwent first-round RT-PCR with the HTBI primer set. TCRdb independently ran MiXCR on the multiplex PCR reads; one entry per CDR3 protein. The repertoire includes over 650,000 distinct CDR3 sequences, just under 45% of them detected once, and under 8% sits in the top ten. The diagnostic basis comprised clinical symptoms, serum thyroxine and TRAb, thyroid ultrasound and orbital computed tomography. This clonotype was seen many times. Its antigen is not identified. V was cut by 7 bases and J by 0 bases, with 13 bases left in between. CDR3 length: 16 residues. Germline-derived CDR1 and CDR2 are SGHVS and FQNEAQ.

V gene TRBV7-8 combines with J gene TRBJ1-6; D ambiguous. Sequencing was carried out using peripheral blood or thyroid tissue (not recorded which). The TCR sequence derives from an adult man with Graves' disease, either hyperthyroidism or ophthalmopathy (not recorded which). Here the CDR3 DNA reads TGTGCCAGCACCCTAGGCAGCAGCTCCTATAATTCACCCCTCCACTTT. Protein: CASTLGSSSYNSPLHF.